Detailed here is one TCR beta chain. It has no known antigen specificity. Nothing much larger sits one base from this clone, and base qualities are not available. The germline V end is reduced by 3 bases and the J end by 4 bases; junction bases left unmatched: 16. The CDR3, from cysteine to phenylalanine, totals 18 residues. Of the read, only the CDR3 DNA is kept; its 54 bases are in frame from base 1. Per the germline V gene, LGHNA is the CDR1 and YSLEER is the CDR2. The data derive from a study of spatial heterogeneity in lung cancer (dated by TCRdb to the late 2010s). Describing the broader study: More beta-chain than alpha-chain transcripts were consistently detected, likely reflecting higher beta-chain transcript abundance. In the raw uncorrected reads, each unique combination of TCR and UMI appeared more than ten times on average. In non-small cell lung cancer, the study quantitatively compared TCR alpha and beta repertoires across several tumor regions, matched nontumor lung, and blood. The study linked features of the TCR repertoire to counts of nonsynonymous mutations, which were determined by whole-exome sequencing of tumor tissue. Both alpha and beta chains were TCR-sequenced in around 220 tumor regions, 64 matched nontumor lung samples and 56 PBMC samples obtained at surgery.

Overall study outcomes, separate from this receptor: Ubiquitous expanded tumor TCRs were found in blood more often at tumor resection than at routine follow-up. Additional single-cell paired TCR alpha and beta sequencing was considered necessary to confirm, at a functional level, the hypothesis that regional TCRs recognize regional mutations.

Library preparation was by 5' RACE. TCRdb lists the instrument as NextSeq 500. The TCR library protocol attached a unique molecular identifier to each TCR cDNA molecule to allow correction of PCR and sequencing errors. In the original analysis: TCR identification, UMI-based error correction and CDR3 extraction were performed with Decombinator tools. TCRs above a frequency of 2 per 1,000, corresponding to the top 1% of the tumor frequency distribution, were defined as expanded. Renyi diversity was calculated using the R vegan package after each repertoire was subsampled 100 times to 5,000 TCRs. CDR3 similarity networks were constructed using string-kernel similarity of amino acid triplets, with links drawn between CDR3s whose pairwise similarity was above 0.82. TCRdb reprocessing: public reads trimmed at Q25 with fastp, clones called with MiXCR, in-frame beta chains kept. Rows with one shared CDR3 protein collapse into an entry with the most common genes and DNA. TCRdb's processing, not the study's, gives the V and J calls here. Within this sample are about 48,000 distinct CDR3 sequences, with about 5.8% of them counted one time only. 11% of the sample comes from the top ten.

The sample's time point label, in plain terms: sample taken at primary tumor resection. For TCR sequencing, whole RNA was extracted from tumor and nontumor lung tissue, or from cryopreserved PBMC samples, and no cell sorting was done. Donors were around 69 patients with early-stage, untreated non-small cell lung cancer from the lung TRACERx cohort. Only patients with enough RNA available from two or more tumor regions were chosen for TCR sequencing. The rearrangement joined TRBV4-3 to TRBJ2-3, with 7 bases aligning to TRBD1. The sequence derives from a male donor with early-stage non-small cell lung cancer. The specimen comprised PBMCs, sampled at surgery. The CDR3 in this case is CASSQRGPAKGAADTQYF. The bases read TGCGCCAGCAGCCAGCGTGGGCCGGCGAAGGGGGCCGCAGATACGCAGTATTTT.